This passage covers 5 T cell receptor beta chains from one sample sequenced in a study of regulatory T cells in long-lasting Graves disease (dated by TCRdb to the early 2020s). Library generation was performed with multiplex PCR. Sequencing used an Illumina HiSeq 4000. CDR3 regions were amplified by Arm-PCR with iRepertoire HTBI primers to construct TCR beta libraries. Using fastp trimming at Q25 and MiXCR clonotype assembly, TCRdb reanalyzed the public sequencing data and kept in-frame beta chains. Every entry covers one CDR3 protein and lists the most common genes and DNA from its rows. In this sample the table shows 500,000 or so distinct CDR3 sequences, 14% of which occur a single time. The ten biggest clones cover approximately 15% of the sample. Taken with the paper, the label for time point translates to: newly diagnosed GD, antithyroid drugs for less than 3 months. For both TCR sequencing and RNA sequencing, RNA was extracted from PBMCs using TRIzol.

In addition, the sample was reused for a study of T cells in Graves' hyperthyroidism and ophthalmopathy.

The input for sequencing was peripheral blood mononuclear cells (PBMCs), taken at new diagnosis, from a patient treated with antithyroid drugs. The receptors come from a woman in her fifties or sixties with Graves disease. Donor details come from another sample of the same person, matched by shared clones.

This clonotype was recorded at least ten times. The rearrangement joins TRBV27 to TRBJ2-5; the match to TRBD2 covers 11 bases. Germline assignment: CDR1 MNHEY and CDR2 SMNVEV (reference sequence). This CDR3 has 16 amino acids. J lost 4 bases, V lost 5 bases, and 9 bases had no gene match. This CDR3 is CASSPLASGRTETQYF. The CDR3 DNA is TGTGCCAGCAGTCCCCTGGCTAGCGGGAGGACAGAGACCCAGTACTTC.

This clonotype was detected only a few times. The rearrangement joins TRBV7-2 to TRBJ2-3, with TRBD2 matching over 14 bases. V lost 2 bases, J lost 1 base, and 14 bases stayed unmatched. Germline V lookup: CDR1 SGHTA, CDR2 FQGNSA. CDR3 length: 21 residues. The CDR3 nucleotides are TGTGCCAGCAGCTTACGACAAAGACTAGCGGGAGGGCCGGGGGGCACAGATACGCAGTATTTT. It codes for CASSLRQRLAGGPGGTDTQYF.

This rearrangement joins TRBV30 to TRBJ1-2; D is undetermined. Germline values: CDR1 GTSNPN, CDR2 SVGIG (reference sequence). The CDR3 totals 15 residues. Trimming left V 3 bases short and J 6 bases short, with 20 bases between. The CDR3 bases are TGTGCCTGGAGACCTTCCAGTACCAGCGCTCATGGCTACACCTTC. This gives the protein CAWRPSSTSAHGYTF.

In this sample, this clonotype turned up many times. The CDR3 sequence is CASSLAGGPLYNEQFF. For the CDR3, the DNA is TGCGCCAGCAGCTTGGCGGGCGGCCCACTATACAATGAGCAGTTCTTC. This chain links TRBV5-1 with TRBJ2-1; D is undetermined. V dropped 0 bases and J dropped 4 bases, with 14 bases sitting between them. There are 16 residues in the CDR3. In germline, CDR1 is SGHRS, CDR2 YFSETQ.

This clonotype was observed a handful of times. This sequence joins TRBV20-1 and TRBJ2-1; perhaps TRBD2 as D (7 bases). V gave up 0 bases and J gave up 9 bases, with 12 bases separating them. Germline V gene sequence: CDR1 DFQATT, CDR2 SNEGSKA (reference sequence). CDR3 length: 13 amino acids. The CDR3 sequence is CSARDTGRGEQFF. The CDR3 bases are TGCAGTGCTAGAGATACAGGGAGGGGTGAGCAGTTCTTC.